Sequencing of this TCR beta chain was carried out in a study of blood T cell repertoires in COVID-19. About the research overall: Samples of COVID-19 (acute and convalescent) were obtained from the United States, Italy and Spain. PBMCs, B-cell-depleted T cells, or T cells were the source of the cDNA or gDNA that made up the material.

Sequenced by immunoSEQ multiplex PCR; TCRdb stores in-frame clones only, minus some. The table has under 250,000 clones, approximately 83% seen once; the top ten hold roughly 2.4%. Only one count was recorded for this clone. CDR3 length: 14 amino acids. V was trimmed by 5 bases and J by 1 base, leaving 11 bases between them. The germline CDR1 and CDR2 sequences are SGHTA and FQGTGA. This chain joins TRBV7-3 and TRBJ2-5; D may be TRBD2 (6 bases). This clonotype was sampled from a woman aged 55-75 years with acute or convalescent COVID-19. The sequenced sample consisted of peripheral blood. The CDR3 sequence: CASSPSGSQETQYF. The CDR3 DNA follows: TGTGCCAGCAGCCCCAGCGGGTCCCAAGAGACCCAGTACTTC.